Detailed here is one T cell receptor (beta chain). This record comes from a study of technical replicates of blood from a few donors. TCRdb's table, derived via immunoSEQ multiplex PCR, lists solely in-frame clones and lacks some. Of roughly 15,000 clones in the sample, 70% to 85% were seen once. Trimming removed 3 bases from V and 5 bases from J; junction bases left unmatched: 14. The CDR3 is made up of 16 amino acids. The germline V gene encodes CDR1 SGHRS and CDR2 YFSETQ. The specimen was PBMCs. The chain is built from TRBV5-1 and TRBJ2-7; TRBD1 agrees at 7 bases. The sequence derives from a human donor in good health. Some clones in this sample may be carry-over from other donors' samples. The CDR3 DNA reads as TGCGCCAGCAGCTACTCGGTTGAACGGGACAGCAACGAGCAGTACTTC. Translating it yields CASSYSVERDSNEQYF.